Sequencing of this T cell receptor (beta chain) was carried out in a study of blood T cell repertoires in COVID-19. Study-wide context: Sources were T cells, B-cell-depleted T cells, or PBMCs; the material itself was cDNA or gDNA.

Study processing details: Amplification with reference gene primers provided the estimates of nucleated cell counts. The protocol was immunoSEQ multiplex PCR, while the TCRdb copy is restricted to in-frame clones and leaves out a portion. Clone size and the V and J calls come from that table; the DNA yielded D and trimming. The sample contains approximately 250,000 clones, 80% to 90% of which appear only once. The CDR3 is 15 amino acids. Germline V lookup: CDR1 SGHTA, CDR2 FQGNSA. Deletions cut 7 bases from V and 5 bases from J, with 20 bases between. Sequencing was done on a sample of peripheral blood. V and J are TRBV7-2 and TRBJ1-1, with a weak D call TRBD1 (6 bases). This clonotype was obtained from a woman aged 65 to 85 with COVID-19, enrolled during active disease. CDR3: CASTPALTGGTEAFF. CDR3 coding DNA: TGTGCCAGCACCCCTGCCCTGACAGGCGGAACTGAAGCTTTCTTT.